This T cell receptor (beta chain) comes out of a study of shared clonotypes between healthy human individuals. The authors divided CD4+ cells into CD45RA+ naive and CD45RA-negative memory subsets. Genomic DNA of every subset was divided equally among multiple immunoSEQ plates. DNA at about 200 ng, roughly 27,000 T cell genomes, went into sorted-subset replicate PCRs. The method was immunoSEQ multiplex PCR; TCRdb's version includes in-frame clones alone and lacks a portion of them. This sample has around 1.4 million clones; 98% occur once, and the top ten carry 0.3% to 0.45%. Germline V lookup: CDR1 MNHEY, CDR2 SMNVEV (reference sequence). This CDR3 is 13 amino acids long. V was cut by 2 bases and J by 8 bases, with 10 bases left in between.

The sequencing sample was made of naive CD4+ T cells sorted from blood. Subset indicated: CD45RA+ positively selected. V usage is TRBV27 and J usage is TRBJ1-3, with D possibly TRBD1 on 6 matching bases. The sequence was obtained from a young man in good health. CDR3 sequence (DNA): TGTGCCAGCAGTTTAGAGAGGGGGGACACCATATATTTT. Translation gives CASSLERGDTIYF.